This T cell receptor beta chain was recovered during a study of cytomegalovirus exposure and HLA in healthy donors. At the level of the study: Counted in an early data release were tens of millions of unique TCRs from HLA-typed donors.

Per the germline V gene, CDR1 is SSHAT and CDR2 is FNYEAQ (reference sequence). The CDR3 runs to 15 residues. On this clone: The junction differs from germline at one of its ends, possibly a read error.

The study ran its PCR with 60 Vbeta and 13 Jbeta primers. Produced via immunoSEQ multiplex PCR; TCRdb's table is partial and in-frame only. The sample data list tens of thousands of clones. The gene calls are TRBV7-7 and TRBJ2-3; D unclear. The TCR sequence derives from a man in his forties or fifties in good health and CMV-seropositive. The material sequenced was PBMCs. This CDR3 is CASSLGLAETDTQYF. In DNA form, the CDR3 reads TGTGCTAGCAGCTTAGGCCTCGCTGAGACAGATACGCAGTATTTT.